The sample holds a few counts of the clone carrying this T cell receptor (beta chain). The sample belongs to a study of human T cells and chemical hapten exposure. Time point indicated: pre-sensitization, week 0. As to treatment: therapeutic diphenylcyclopropenone sensitization with weekly scalp DPC. Trimming at V came to 6 bases and at J to 7 bases, leaving 11 bases not matched to a gene. Germline CDR1 and CDR2: MDHEN and SYDVKM. The CDR3 spans 16 residues. TCRdb reprocessed the RACE reads with MiXCR, giving one entry per CDR3 protein. Here the sample spans 80,000 to 100,000 distinct CDR3 sequences, roughly 9.1% being singletons.

The chain links TRBV28 to TRBJ1-6; 8 bases match TRBD1. This specimen was whole blood, taken in connection with sensitization to the hapten diphenylcyclopropenone (DPC). The receptor was isolated from a woman aged 40 to 50 with alopecia areata. Some clones in this sample may be carry-over from other donors' samples. The CDR3 sequence is CASSTVFGQGNSPLHF. The CDR3 DNA follows: TGTGCCAGCAGCACCGTCTTCGGACAGGGAAATTCACCCCTCCACTTT.